This TCR beta chain was observed in a study of T cell responses to AZD1222 COVID-19 vaccine (dated by TCRdb to about 2021). About the investigation overall: AZD1222 recipients given second doses at about 4 weeks or at about 12 weeks were pooled, since spike-specific TCR depth and breadth were not found to differ between the two schedules. TCR sequencing covered 230 or so trial participants: about 210 given two doses of AZD1222 and approximately 26 given two doses of MenACWY control vaccine. Trial participants were enrolled by age into 18-55, 56-69 and 70-plus year subgroups, with around 150, 28 and 57 TCR-sequenced participants respectively.

Results the study describes overall, beyond this receptor: Vaccine-associated CD4 TCRs spanned the whole spike protein, with dominant responses in regions 160-218 and 743-854. A significant rise in spike-specific TCR breadth and depth was observed after two AZD1222 doses relative to day 0 and relative to MenACWY recipients. The 56-69-year group was small, and its depth increase did not reach significance, likely because of low power. Participants were mostly white British and included more females than males, and it was suggested by the authors that clonal diversity may have been underestimated. Reportedly, close to half of the unique spike-specific TCRs recognized epitopes lying outside the regions that are mutated in the B.1.351 and B.1.1.7 variants. Only five to seven AZD1222 recipients were SARS-CoV-2 seropositive at baseline, limiting conclusions about previously exposed vaccinees. Because no day 14 peak-response samples were available, repertoires were characterized only after the peak T cell response.

The CDR3 regions of human TCRbeta chains were analyzed by immunosequencing. The paper's processing steps were these. TCRs in the repertoires were matched against a reference library of SARS-CoV-2-specific TCRs that had been generated with the MIRA antigen-specificity platform. Breadth was defined as the fraction of unique TCRs that were SARS-CoV-2-associated, and depth was defined as the fraction of total T cells that were SARS-CoV-2-associated. Using the MIRA data, every spike-specific TCR was mapped to the spike region that the TCR reacted to and assigned to either a CD4 or a CD8 class. Log10-transformed breadth and depth values were compared by one-way ANOVA with Sidak's multiple comparisons tests. Drawn from immuneACCESS, this table holds only the in-frame rearrangements with V and J called that TCRdb kept. Clones are partly lost; checked studies trace under half to an unresolved V gene and leave the rest unexplained. D and trimming come from the DNA, and the V and J calls and clone size come from that table. Present in this sample are 110,000 to 150,000 clones, under 95% of which were seen just once. More than 8% of the sample lies in the top ten.

The sample's time point label, decoded: baseline before first vaccination. Vaccinee samples came from UK trials COV001 and COV002, including a single-blind randomized controlled phase 2/3 trial of AZD1222 (ChAdOx1 nCoV-19) in healthy adults. Trial participant PBMC samples were collected at day 0 and day 28 after the second dose for TCRbeta chain sequencing. Details on this clone: Its antigen remains unidentified. A junction end diverges from the germline sequence, so it may reflect a read error.

The origin of this receptor is an adult in good health. The sequencing used peripheral blood, collected on day 0 of AZD1222 vaccination.

The CDR3 has the sequence CASSLRASIQGYGYTF. The nucleotide sequence reads TGTGCTAGCAGCTTACGTGCCTCGATACAAGGCTATGGCTACACCTTC. The sequence links TRBV7-7 to TRBJ1-2; there is no confident call for the D gene. CDR1 SSHAT and CDR2 FNYEAQ were looked up in the germline V gene (reference sequence). The CDR3 starts with the cysteine, ends with the phenylalanine, and has 16 residues. The CDR3 DNA has 48 bases and is translated from base 1.